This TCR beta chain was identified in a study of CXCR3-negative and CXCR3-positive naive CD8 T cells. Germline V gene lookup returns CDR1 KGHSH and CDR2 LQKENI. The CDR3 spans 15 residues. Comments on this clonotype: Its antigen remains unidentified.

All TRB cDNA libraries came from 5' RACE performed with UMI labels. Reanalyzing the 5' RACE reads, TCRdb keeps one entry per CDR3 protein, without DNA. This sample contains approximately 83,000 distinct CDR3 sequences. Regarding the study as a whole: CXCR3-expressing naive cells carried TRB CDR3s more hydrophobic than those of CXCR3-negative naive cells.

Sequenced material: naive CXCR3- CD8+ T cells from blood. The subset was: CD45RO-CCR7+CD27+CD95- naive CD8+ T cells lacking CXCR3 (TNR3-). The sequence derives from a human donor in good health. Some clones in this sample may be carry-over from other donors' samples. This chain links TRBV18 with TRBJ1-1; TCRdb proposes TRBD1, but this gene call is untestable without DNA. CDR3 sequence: CASSPEGNLNTEAFF.